This section outlines one T cell receptor beta chain sequence together with its context. Other nucleotide sequences in the sample specify the same CDR3. This entry is derived from a study of blood T cell repertoires in COVID-19. Study-wide context: Samples came from the United States, Italy and Spain, spanning acute and convalescent COVID-19. PBMCs, B-cell-depleted T cells, or T cells provided the cDNA or gDNA that made up the material.

The V gene end was trimmed by 0 bases and the J gene end by 3 bases; junction bases not matched to a gene: 0. Looked up from germline, CDR1 is SGHRS and CDR2 is YFSETQ. This CDR3 comprises 16 residues. Authors' methods: Reference gene primers were amplified, and this amplification served to estimate nucleated cell counts. Assay: immunoSEQ multiplex PCR; the TCRdb copy retains only in-frame clones and omits some. V, J and clone size reflect that table, while D and trimming were determined from the DNA. Found here are around 200,000 clones, less than 90% of them singletons; the top ten hold roughly 0.7%.

The chain joins TRBV5-1 to TRBJ2-3, with 14 bases aligning to TRBD2. The clonotype originates from a middle-aged man with acute or convalescent COVID-19. The specimen sequenced was peripheral blood. CDR3 in DNA: TGCGCCAGCAGCTTGGGGACTAGCGGGGGGACAGATACGCAGTATTTT. Translation: CASSLGTSGGTDTQYF.